A single TCR beta chain is shown here with its context. No antigen is known for it. No quality values exist for individual bases; no much larger clone is one base distant. The CDR3 numbers 15 residues from cysteine through phenylalanine. Of all the DNA, just the CDR3 is kept, 45 bases in frame from base 1. V is shortened by 2 bases, J by 5 bases, and the region joining them spans 13 bases. The germline V gene encodes CDR1 LGHDT and CDR2 YNNKEL (reference sequence). Preparation of the library involved 5' RACE. Sequencing was performed on an Illumina MiSeq. TCRdb passed the public sequencing reads through fastp at Q25 and MiXCR, retaining productive beta sequences. Each CDR3 protein appears once, grouped with its most common genes and DNA. The table for this sample lists around 53,000 distinct CDR3 sequences; under 15% of them were counted only once. Together, the top ten hold approximately 16% of the sample.

This sample was included in a study of T cells of healthy individuals (dated by TCRdb to 2017 to 2018). The TCR sequence derives from a human donor in good health. This chain is built from TRBV3-1 and TRBJ1-5; no D gene call is confident. The nucleotide sequence is given as TGTGCCAGCAGCCAAACGAGGAGTGGCCATCAGCCCCAGCATTTT. This codes for CASSQTRSGHQPQHF.